The TCR beta chain described here comes from a study of regulatory T cells in long-lasting Graves disease. Notes on the study in general: Patients with persistent disease showed a bias toward TRBV28, TRBJ1-2 and TRBJ2-5.

Stated time point: newly diagnosed GD, antithyroid drugs for less than 3 months. Scientists built the TCR library using RNA that was extracted from PBMCs. CDR3 size: 15 residues. Germline loops: CDR1 SGHDT, CDR2 YYEEEE. There are many counts of this clonotype. Its antigen is not known. Compared with germline, one end of the junction differs, possibly owing to a read error. Libraries of TCR beta came from iRepertoire HTBI primers plus Arm-PCR of CDR3 regions. Using its own MiXCR run on the multiplex PCR reads, TCRdb lists one record per CDR3 protein. The profile shows 250,000 to 300,000 distinct CDR3 sequences, around a sixth of them singletons. This sample also appeared in a second study, on T cells in Graves' hyperthyroidism and ophthalmopathy. As reported in that work: RT-PCR in the first round (using the HTBI primer set) targeted the TCR CDR3.

The starting material was peripheral blood mononuclear cells (PBMCs), obtained at new diagnosis, from a patient treated with antithyroid drugs. This TCR was recovered from a woman aged 25 to 39 with Graves disease. The chain recombines TRBV5-6 with TRBJ2-7; 10 bases are shared with TRBD1. The DNA of the CDR3 is TGTGCCAGCCGCTTATCAAGACAGGGGGCGTACGAGCAGTACTTC. It yields the protein CASRLSRQGAYEQYF.